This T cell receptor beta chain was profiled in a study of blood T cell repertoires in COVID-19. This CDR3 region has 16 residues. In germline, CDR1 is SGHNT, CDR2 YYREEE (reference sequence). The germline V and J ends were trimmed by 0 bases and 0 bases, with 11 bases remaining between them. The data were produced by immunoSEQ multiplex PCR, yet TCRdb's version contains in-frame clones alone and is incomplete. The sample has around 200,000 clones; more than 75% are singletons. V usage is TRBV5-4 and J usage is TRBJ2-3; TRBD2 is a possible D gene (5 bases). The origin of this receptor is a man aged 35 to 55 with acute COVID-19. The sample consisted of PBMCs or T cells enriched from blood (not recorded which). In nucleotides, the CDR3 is TGTGCCAGCAGCTTGGACGGGGAACGGAGCACAGATACGCAGTATTTT. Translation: CASSLDGERSTDTQYF.